A selection of T cell receptor beta chains follows, all from one sample in a study of blood T cell repertoires in COVID-19. Sequencing was performed with immunoSEQ multiplex PCR; in TCRdb, only in-frame clones are kept and a portion is missing. This repertoire shows approximately 150,000 clones, 80% to 85% found once; its top ten account for about a tenth. Sequencing was performed on peripheral blood. Source of these receptors: a man between 65 and 79 years old with active or convalescent COVID-19. Each CDR3 is given with its conserved first and last residue. D genes are given only for firm matches. Clone size is given for some rows only: seen once, a few or many times, or a class if the clone is expanded.

J	size	D	V	length	DNA	CDR3
TRBJ1-2	.	TRBD1	TRBV7-3	15	TGTGCCAGCAGCTTAATGGCAGGGGGCGAGTATGGCTACACCTTC	CASSLMAGGEYGYTF
TRBJ2-1	.	TRBD2	TRBV7-9	18	TGTGCCAGCAGCCGACCCCTGGGGATAGCGGGAGAATACAATGAGCAGTTCTTC	CASSRPLGIAGEYNEQFF
TRBJ1-1	.	TRBD1	TRBV6-5	13	TGTGCCAGCAGACCTACAGGGGGCACTGAAGCTTTCTTT	CASRPTGGTEAFF
TRBJ1-1	once	.	TRBV11-2	16	TGTGCCAGCAGCCCCCAGCGGCGCTCTGTGAACACTGAAGCTTTCTTT	CASSPQRRSVNTEAFF
TRBJ2-6	.	.	TRBV5-1	15	TGCGCCAGCAGTACTCCAAGCTCTGGGGCCAACGTCCTGACTTTC	CASSTPSSGANVLTF
TRBJ1-2	few	TRBD1	TRBV7-2	14	TGTGCCAGCAGCAAGGGACAGGGGATCTCTGGCTACACCTTC	CASSKGQGISGYTF
TRBJ1-2	.	.	TRBV5-4	13	TGTGCCAGCAGCTTGGACTACCTTTATGGCTACACCTTC	CASSLDYLYGYTF
TRBJ1-1	.	.	TRBV5-1	15	TGCGCCAGCAGGAAGAGCCGACAGGAGAACACTGAAGCTTTCTTT	CASRKSRQENTEAFF
TRBJ1-4	.	.	TRBV4-3	17	TGCGCCAGCAGCCAACTGATGCGGGGGCGGGAGAATGAAAAACTGTTTTTT	CASSQLMRGRENEKLFF
TRBJ1-4	.	TRBD1	TRBV7-8	15	TGTGCCAGCAGCCTGACAGGGAGAAGCAATGAAAAACTGTTTTTT	CASSLTGRSNEKLFF
TRBJ2-1	.	TRBD1	TRBV6-4	14	TGTGCCAGCAGTCATACAGACAGGGACGGTGAGCAGTTCTTC	CASSHTDRDGEQFF
TRBJ2-7	.	.	TRBV2	13	TGTGCCAGCAGTGTGTACAGGTCCACAGAGCAGTACTTC	CASSVYRSTEQYF
TRBJ2-2	.	.	TRBV18	15	TGTGCCAGCTACCAGGGACTGGGCCGCACCGGGGAGCTGTTTTTT	CASYQGLGRTGELFF
TRBJ2-3	.	.	TRBV5-1	16	TGCGCCAGCAGCTTATACGGGGGGACAAGCACAGATACGCAGTATTTT	CASSLYGGTSTDTQYF
TRBJ1-5	.	TRBD1	TRBV19	19	TGTGCCAGTAGTCCGTCTGGGGACAGGGGCCTGTATAGCAATCAGCCCCAGCATTTT	CASSPSGDRGLYSNQPQHF
TRBJ2-7	.	TRBD2	TRBV5-4	15	TGTGCCAGCAGCTTCGGGGAGCGGGGTGCCTACGAGCAGTACTTC	CASSFGERGAYEQYF
TRBJ2-1	.	TRBD2	TRBV11-2	17	TGTGCCAGCAGCTCACCGCCGACTAGCGGGAGTTACAATGAGCAGTTCTTC	CASSSPPTSGSYNEQFF
TRBJ2-1	.	TRBD1	TRBV19	15	TGTGCCAGTAAAACGACAGGGGGCTCCTACAATGAGCAGTTCTTC	CASKTTGGSYNEQFF
TRBJ1-4	.	.	TRBV3-1/TRBV3-2	12	TGTGCCAGCAGCCAAGATCAAGAAAAACTGTTTTTT	CASSQDQEKLFF
TRBJ1-3	once	TRBD1	TRBV7-8	17	TGTGCCAGCAGCTTCAGAACCTCAGGGGGGTCTGGAAACACCATATATTTT	CASSFRTSGGSGNTIYF
TRBJ1-2	.	TRBD1	TRBV19	14	TGTGCCAGTTCCTTTCCGGGACAGGGGCCTGGCTACACCTTC	CASSFPGQGPGYTF
TRBJ2-7	.	TRBD1	TRBV28	15	TGTGCCAGCAGTTTGGTGGGACAGGGGTCCTACGAGCAGTACTTC	CASSLVGQGSYEQYF
TRBJ2-7	once	.	TRBV14	16	TGTGCCAGCAGCCAAGTAGGGACAGAGCGCCGGGGGAAGCAGTACTTC	CASSQVGTERRGKQYF
TRBJ1-2	once	.	TRBV15	14	TGTGCCACCAGCAGAGAGGCAGACTTATATGGCTACACCTTC	CATSREADLYGYTF
TRBJ2-1	few	TRBD2	TRBV12-5	15	TGTGCTAGTGGCCTCTTTAGCGGGGGGGCCGGTGAGCAGTTCTTC	CASGLFSGGAGEQFF
TRBJ1-6	.	.	TRBV7-9	14	TGTGCCAGCAGTACAGGGTGGGAGAATTCACCCCTCCACTTT	CASSTGWENSPLHF
TRBJ1-4	once	.	TRBV12-3/TRBV12-4	13	TGTGCCAGCAGTTTGGGGGGGAGTGAAAAACTGTTTTTT	CASSLGGSEKLFF
TRBJ1-4	.	TRBD1	TRBV25-1	16	TGTGCCAGCAGTGAATGGGGGGTAGGGGACAGTGAAAAACTGTTTTTT	CASSEWGVGDSEKLFF
TRBJ1-2	once	.	TRBV3-1/TRBV3-2	15	TGTGCCAGCAGCTCCTCCGGGACTGGGAACTATGGCTACACCTTC	CASSSSGTGNYGYTF
TRBJ1-1	.	.	TRBV18	14	TGTGCCAGCTCACCAGTCCAGGGGAACACTGAAGCTTTCTTT	CASSPVQGNTEAFF
TRBJ2-2	.	TRBD2	TRBV27	18	TGTGCCAGCAGTCAACTAGCGGGAGGGTTCGCGAACACCGGGGAGCTGTTTTTT	CASSQLAGGFANTGELFF
TRBJ2-4	.	TRBD2	TRBV6-1	21	TGTGCCAGCAGTGAAGCCCTGGGACTAGCGGGAGGGCTCTATACCAAAAACATTCAGTACTTC	CASSEALGLAGGLYTKNIQYF
TRBJ2-5	.	.	TRBV5-1	12	TGCGCCAGCAGCTTGTCGCAAGAGACCCAGTACTTC	CASSLSQETQYF
TRBJ1-1	few	TRBD1	TRBV25-1	17	TGTGCCAGCAGCCCCATACTGGGCCGACAGGGTAACACTGAAGCTTTCTTT	CASSPILGRQGNTEAFF
TRBJ1-2	.	.	TRBV19	14	TGTGCCAGTAGCACACAGGGAAGAGACTATGGCTACACCTTC	CASSTQGRDYGYTF
TRBJ1-4	.	.	TRBV5-1	14	TGCGCCAGCAGCTTGCAGGGCATTAATGAAAAACTGTTTTTT	CASSLQGINEKLFF
TRBJ1-4	once	.	TRBV5-1	14	TGCGCCAGCAGCGCTCAGGGGTCAGGGGAAAAACTGTTTTTT	CASSAQGSGEKLFF
TRBJ2-7	.	TRBD1	TRBV2	14	TGTGCCAGCAGAGGACAGGGATCGATCTACGAGCAGTACTTC	CASRGQGSIYEQYF
TRBJ1-3	.	.	TRBV29-1	14	TGCAGCGTTGGATTACGGGACTCCGGACACACCATATATTTT	CSVGLRDSGHTIYF
TRBJ2-3	.	.	TRBV7-2	15	TGTGCCAGCAGCTTTGGGGCCAGTAAGGGAGATACGCAGTATTTT	CASSFGASKGDTQYF
TRBJ2-7	.	.	TRBV11-2	15	TGTGCCAGCAGCCCTAGGGGGGGGGCGGTAGACGAGCAGTACTTC	CASSPRGGAVDEQYF
TRBJ1-4	once	.	TRBV3-1/TRBV3-2	13	TGTGCCAGCAGCCTAAATGACAGGCAGAAACTGTTTTTT	CASSLNDRQKLFF
TRBJ1-6	.	.	TRBV11-2	16	TGTGCCAGCAGCCAACAAGGCGGGGGCGTGAATTCACCCCTCCACTTT	CASSQQGGGVNSPLHF
TRBJ1-4	.	TRBD1	TRBV18	14	TGTGCCAGCTCACCGTCAGGGGGTGTAGAAAAACTGTTTTTT	CASSPSGGVEKLFF
TRBJ1-1	.	.	TRBV11-2	15	TGTGCCAGCAGCCTCCCTTCGACAGCGAACACTGAAGCTTTCTTT	CASSLPSTANTEAFF
TRBJ1-2	.	.	TRBV7-6	16	TGTGCCAGCAGCCCCGGGGGAGGGGGGCGGTACTATGGCTACACCTTC	CASSPGGGGRYYGYTF
TRBJ1-4	.	.	TRBV5-4	15	TGTGCCAGCAGCCCCGGGGGGGGCGTGGGTGAAAAACTGTTTTTT	CASSPGGGVGEKLFF
TRBJ2-2	.	.	TRBV6-1	15	TGTGCCAGCATCCGCCCGGGTCGGGACACCGGGGAGCTGTTTTTT	CASIRPGRDTGELFF
TRBJ1-4	.	.	TRBV10-2	15	TGCGCCAGCAGTCACAGGGCAGGGATGGGTGAAAAACTGTTTTTT	CASSHRAGMGEKLFF
TRBJ2-1	.	.	TRBV3-1/TRBV3-2	12	TGTGCCAGCAGCAGCGTCCTCAATGAGCAGTTCTTC	CASSSVLNEQFF
TRBJ2-1	.	TRBD1	TRBV5-4	14	TGTGCCAGCAGCAGGACAGGATCCTACAATGAGCAGTTCTTC	CASSRTGSYNEQFF
TRBJ2-7	.	.	TRBV18	15	TGTGCCAGCTCCCCGGGGTGGTCGCTGTCACAGGAGCAGTACTTC	CASSPGWSLSQEQYF
TRBJ2-4	.	.	TRBV30	15	TGTGCCTGGAGTGTACAGGGTTTGGTCAAAAACATTCAGTACTTC	CAWSVQGLVKNIQYF
TRBJ2-5	.	.	TRBV25-1	16	TGTGCCAGCAGTGCGGTATCAAGGGGGAGCCAAGAGACCCAGTACTTC	CASSAVSRGSQETQYF